The 31 T cell receptor beta chains given below trace back to one sample, sequenced in a study of early T cells in non-severe SARS-CoV-2 infection. TCRdb fed the 5' RACE reads into MiXCR, producing one record per CDR3 protein. The sample lists over 70,000 distinct CDR3 sequences; approximately 14% were seen once. Sequencing was done on a sample of whole blood. These receptors originate from an adult who was a healthcare worker with PCR-confirmed SARS-CoV-2 infection or an uninfected control (not recorded which).

Concerning this clonotype: This CDR3 fails to terminate in the conserved phenylalanine or tryptophan, so it likely reflects a read error. The rearrangement uses TRBV12-3 or TRBV12-4 and TRBJ2-4; D is unclear. The CDR3 covers 12 residues. Trimming left V 3 bases short and J 5 bases short, with 5 bases between. Here the CDR3 reads CASSLHQNIQYS. DNA for the CDR3: TGTGCCAGCAGTTTGCACCAAAACATTCAGTACTCC.

The chain links TRBV7-9 to TRBJ2-7; 9 nucleotides line up with TRBD1. Germline V gene data show CDR1 as SEHNR and CDR2 as FQNEAQ (reference sequence). CDR3 length: 17 amino acids. V lost 5 bases to trimming and J lost 2 bases; unmatched junction nucleotides: 13. The DNA for the CDR3 is TGTGCCAGCAGCCCACGCGTGGGGGACAGGGACACCTACGAGCAGTACTTC. Its translation: CASSPRVGDRDTYEQYF.

This chain connects TRBV7-9 to TRBJ2-1; 9 positions match TRBD2. The length of the CDR3 is 18 residues. Per germline, CDR1 SEHNR and CDR2 FQNEAQ (reference sequence). Trimming at V came to 5 bases and at J to 8 bases, leaving 19 bases not matched to a gene. In DNA form, the CDR3 reads TGTGCCAGCAGCGCCGGGCTAGCGGGACCCAAGTATGACGATGAGCAGTTCTTC. Protein sequence: CASSAGLAGPKYDDEQFF.

V and J are TRBV19 and TRBJ2-3; D is perhaps TRBD1 (5 bases). Germline lookup yields CDR1 LNHDA and CDR2 SQIVND (reference sequence). This CDR3 contains 14 residues. The V gene lost 7 bases and the J gene lost 0 bases, with 11 bases spanning the gap. CDR3 DNA: TGTGCCAGTAATCTTGGGGCTAGCACAGATACGCAGTATTTT. The encoded protein is CASNLGASTDTQYF. The variable domain in full, completed from reference TRBV19 and TRBJ2-3, reads DGGITQSPKYLFRKEGQNVTLSCEQNLNHDAMYWYRQDPGQGLRLIYYSQIVNDFQKGDIAEGYSVSREKKESFPLTVTSAQKNPTAFYLCASNLGASTDTQYFGPGTRLTVL.

The chain links TRBV7-2 to TRBJ2-3, with TRBD1 matching 9 bases. The V and J ends lost 5 bases and 6 bases, in that order; junction bases with no gene match: 3. Germline values: CDR1 SGHTA, CDR2 FQGNSA. This CDR3 has 13 residues. The CDR3 nucleotides are TGTGCCAGCAGCCGGGACAGGGATGATACGCAGTATTTT. Translating gives CASSRDRDDTQYF. Based on the CDR3 plus reference TRBV7-2 and TRBJ2-3, the full variable domain is GAGVSQSPSNKVTEKGKDVELRCDPISGHTALYWYRQSLGQGLEFLIYFQGNSAPDKSGLPSDRFSAERTGGSVSTLTIQRTQQEDSAVYLCASSRDRDDTQYFGPGTRLTVL.

The genes are TRBV6-5 and TRBJ1-3; a weak D match, TRBD1 (5 bases). V gave up 7 bases and J gave up 4 bases, with 14 bases separating them. Germline-derived CDR1 and CDR2 are MNHEY and SVGAGI. This CDR3 comprises 14 residues. The CDR3 protein is CASNTGGRGNTIYF. CDR3 coding DNA: TGTGCCAGCAATACTGGGGGGAGAGGAAACACCATATATTTT.

The CDR3 sequence: CASSSGQGWYGYTF. For the CDR3, the DNA is TGTGCCAGCAGTTCCGGACAGGGGTGGTATGGCTACACCTTC. The genes are TRBV28 and TRBJ1-2, with 9 bases aligning to TRBD1. There are 14 residues in the CDR3. Germline V gene lookup returns CDR1 MDHEN and CDR2 SYDVKM. The junction had 5 bases not matched to a gene; V was cut back by 4 bases and J by 5 bases.

This clonotype has ten or more counts. The J gene is TRBJ1-1, the V gene TRBV30, with D tentatively TRBD1 (6 bases). The V and J ends lost 0 bases and 3 bases respectively, with 11 bases between them. The CDR3 consists of 14 residues. The germline V gene has CDR1 GTSNPN and CDR2 SVGIG (reference sequence). The CDR3 protein is CAWSVEGGDTEAFF. The DNA of the CDR3 is TGTGCCTGGAGTGTCGAAGGGGGGGACACTGAAGCTTTCTTT.

The table lists this clonotype with a few counts. The chain couples TRBV7-9 to TRBJ2-7; D may correspond to TRBD1 or TRBD2 (5 bases each). Per the germline V gene, CDR1 is SEHNR and CDR2 is FQNEAQ (reference sequence). The CDR3 totals 17 residues. Trimming shortened V by 4 bases and J by 2 bases, and 21 bases separated the two germline ends. In DNA, the CDR3 is TGTGCCAGCAGCTCCACCCCAGCAGGGACCTCCACCTACGAGCAGTACTTC. This gives the protein CASSSTPAGTSTYEQYF.

Only a few counts were recorded for this clonotype. This sequence joins TRBV12-5 and TRBJ2-1; D is uncertain. There are 12 residues in the CDR3. In germline, CDR1 is LGHNT, CDR2 FRNRAP. V gave up 0 bases and J gave up 8 bases, with 5 bases separating them. CDR3 sequence: CASGLVHDEQFF. The CDR3 DNA sequence: TGTGCTAGTGGTTTGGTACATGATGAGCAGTTCTTC.

There are a few counts of this clonotype. V is TRBV7-8 and J is TRBJ2-3, with 8 bases lining up with TRBD2. The V segment lost 3 bases and the J segment 8 bases; nucleotides outside the gene matches: 16. CDR3 length: 17 amino acids. Germline loops: CDR1 SGHVS, CDR2 FQNEAQ. The CDR3 region has the DNA TGTGCCAGCAGCTTGGGGTCGAGCGGGAGCTCTCCAGTTACGCAGTATTTT. This gives the protein CASSLGSSGSSPVTQYF.

The chain carries TRBV14 and TRBJ1-1, with D possibly matching TRBD1 (6 bases). Trimming removed 0 bases from V and 6 bases from J, with 17 bases in between. The CDR3 loop spans 16 amino acids. In germline, CDR1 is SGHDN, CDR2 FVKESK. CDR3: CASSQDWGRGFSEAFF. The CDR3 DNA reads as TGTGCCAGCAGCCAAGATTGGGGGAGGGGGTTTTCTGAAGCTTTCTTT.

In this sample, this clonotype turned up a few times. V and J are TRBV3-1 and TRBJ2-7; D is possibly TRBD1 (5 bases). Trimming removed 1 base from V and 2 bases from J, with 9 bases in between. The length of the CDR3 is 14 residues. Germline V lookup: CDR1 LGHDT, CDR2 YNNKEL (reference sequence). The CDR3 is CASSQGTNPYEQYF. As DNA, the CDR3 is TGTGCCAGCAGCCAAGGGACAAACCCCTACGAGCAGTACTTC.

This chain connects TRBV11-3 to TRBJ2-2, with TRBD2 matching 14 bases. Germline V gives CDR1 SGHNT, CDR2 YENEEA. The trim removed 0 bases at V and 2 bases at J, leaving 2 bases unmatched. The CDR3 consists of 18 residues. The CDR3 loop is CASSLEGTSGSNTGELFF. DNA for the CDR3: TGTGCCAGCAGCTTAGAGGGGACTAGCGGGAGTAACACCGGGGAGCTGTTTTTT. Looking up the rest from reference TRBV11-3 and TRBJ2-2 gives the full variable domain: EAGVVQSPRYKIIEKKQPVAFWCNPISGHNTLYWYLQNLGQGPELLIRYENEEAVDDSQLPKDRFSAERLKGVDSTLKIQPAELGDSAVYLCASSLEGTSGSNTGELFFGEGSRLTVL.

V gene TRBV5-1 combines with J gene TRBJ1-4; the D gene is possibly TRBD1 (5 bases). CDR3 length: 15 residues. Trimming cost V 3 bases and J 5 bases, with 14 bases left between them. Germline V CDR1 and CDR2: SGHRS, YFSETQ. The CDR3 loop reads CASSSTDARNEKLFF. The DNA of the CDR3 is TGCGCCAGCAGCTCGACAGACGCACGAAATGAAAAACTGTTTTTT.

This clonotype has a handful of counts. The chain couples TRBV20-1 to TRBJ2-2; 7 nucleotides match TRBD2. V dropped 3 bases and J dropped 4; count of bases not matched to a gene: 14. The CDR3 is 17 residues long. From germline, CDR1 is DFQATT and CDR2 SNEGSKA (reference sequence). The CDR3 region is CSASPYQSGVFTGELFF. The DNA of the CDR3 is TGCAGTGCTAGCCCTTATCAAAGCGGGGTGTTCACCGGGGAGCTGTTTTTT.

V and J are TRBV3-1 and TRBJ2-7, with D perhaps given as TRBD1 or TRBD2 (5 bases each). V gave up 4 bases and J gave up 2 bases, with 9 bases separating them. Germline V CDR1 and CDR2: LGHDT, YNNKEL (reference sequence). The CDR3 is 13 amino acids. For the CDR3, the DNA is TGTGCCAGCAGCCGGGACCTTGCCTACGAGCAGTACTTC. Protein sequence: CASSRDLAYEQYF.

The J gene is TRBJ1-5, the V gene TRBV4-2; 8 bases fit TRBD1. With V trimmed by 4 bases and J by 5 bases, 7 bases remained unmatched. The CDR3 is 15 amino acids. Germline V gene lookup returns CDR1 LGHNA and CDR2 YNFKEQ. The CDR3, as DNA: TGTGCCAGCAGCCTAGCAGGGGGCGCGGATCAGCCCCAGCATTTT. Amino acids: CASSLAGGADQPQHF.

V and J are TRBV29-1 and TRBJ1-1; TRBD1 matches at 12 bases. The CDR3 runs to 14 residues. CDR1 and CDR2 from the germline V gene are SQVTM and ANQGSEA. V trimming: 5 bases; J trimming: 5 bases; junction bases outside the gene matches: 6. In DNA form, the CDR3 reads TGCAGCGTTCCGGGACAGGGGGCGAGGACTGAAGCTTTCTTT. Translation gives CSVPGQGARTEAFF. Supplemented by reference TRBV29-1 and TRBJ1-1, the full variable domain reads SAVISQKPSRDICQRGTSLTIQCQVDSQVTMMFWYRQQPGQSLTLIATANQGSEATYESGFVIDKFPISRPNLTFSTLTVSNMSPEDSSIYLCSVPGQGARTEAFFGQGTRLTVV.

CDR3 nucleotides: TGTGCCAGCAACGAAGGACAGGGGTGGCATCAGCCCCAGCATTTT. Protein product: CASNEGQGWHQPQHF. The chain has TRBV12-3 or TRBV12-4 and TRBJ1-5; 9 bases match TRBD1. This CDR3 region has 15 residues. V lost 7 bases, J lost 5 bases, and 9 bases stayed unmatched.

This chain links TRBV5-4 with TRBJ2-3; 7 bases fit TRBD2. CDR1 and CDR2 (germline): SGHNT, YYREEE (reference sequence). The trim removed 4 bases at V and 4 bases at J, leaving 6 bases unmatched. The CDR3 extends over 14 amino acids. The CDR3 spells CASSGKRDADTQYF. CDR3 nucleotide sequence: TGTGCCAGCAGCGGAAAGCGGGATGCAGATACGCAGTATTTT.

This clonotype showed up just a few times. The chain has TRBV19 and TRBJ1-1; a possible D gene is TRBD1 (6 bases). Trimming took 3 bases from V and 4 from J, leaving 18 bases between them. CDR1 and CDR2 from the germline V gene are LNHDA and SQIVND (reference sequence). The CDR3 is 16 residues long. CDR3 loop: CASSIGVGALGTEAFF. DNA for the CDR3: TGTGCCAGTAGTATCGGGGTGGGGGCCCTGGGCACTGAAGCTTTCTTT.

This clonotype appeared a few times. V and J are TRBV27 and TRBJ2-7; D not resolved. Germline CDR1 MNHEY, CDR2 SMNVEV (reference sequence). This CDR3 comprises 14 residues. V was clipped by 10 bases and J by 0 bases, with 16 bases between them. The CDR3 spells CATQSLESSYEQYF. In DNA, the CDR3 is TGTGCCACCCAGAGCTTAGAGAGCTCCTACGAGCAGTACTTC.

This clonotype was counted between two and nine times. The chain joins TRBV30 to TRBJ2-1; a possible D gene is TRBD2 (5 bases). Per the germline V gene, CDR1 is GTSNPN and CDR2 is SVGIG (reference sequence). The CDR3 contains 13 residues. V lost 0 bases and J 6 bases, leaving 9 bases between the germline ends. The CDR3 coding sequence is TGTGCCTGGAGTGTAGGACTTATCAATGAGCAGTTCTTC. Translated, it gives CAWSVGLINEQFF.

The J gene is TRBJ2-1, the V gene TRBV6-4, with TRBD2 matching over 10 bases. CDR1 is MRHNA and CDR2 is SNTAGT in the germline V gene. This CDR3 has 16 residues. V was clipped by 6 bases and J by 3 bases; unmatched bases: 8. This CDR3 reads CASSRSGRAGYNEQFF. The CDR3, as DNA: TGTGCCAGCAGCCGAAGCGGGAGGGCCGGCTACAATGAGCAGTTCTTC.

This clonotype appeared a few times. The rearrangement uses TRBV4-1 and TRBJ1-1, with D hard to call. The germline V gene encodes CDR1 MGHRA and CDR2 YSYEKL. V lost 0 bases and J lost 1, with 9 bases in between. This CDR3 spans 15 amino acids. CDR3 sequence: CASSQDRRPNTEAFF. In DNA form, the CDR3 reads TGCGCCAGCAGCCAAGACAGGCGACCGAACACTGAAGCTTTCTTT.

A few counts support this clonotype. V and J are TRBV5-1 and TRBJ1-1; 8 positions agree with TRBD1. This CDR3 is built from 14 residues. Trimming removed 4 bases from V and 9 bases from J; junction bases left unmatched: 11. Germline CDR1 and CDR2: SGHRS and YFSETQ. Here the CDR3 reads CASSERQGTRKAFF. In nucleotides, the CDR3 is TGCGCCAGCAGCGAACGACAGGGGACCCGTAAAGCTTTCTTT.

The chain uses TRBV5-1 and TRBJ2-7; 7 positions agree with TRBD1. Trimming cost V 7 bases and J 3 bases; bases outside gene matches: 4. The germline V gene has CDR1 SGHRS and CDR2 YFSETQ. The CDR3 totals 12 residues. CDR3 in amino acids: CASRRDSYEQYF. The CDR3 DNA is TGCGCCAGCCGCCGGGACAGCTACGAGCAGTACTTC.

The chain uses TRBV19 and TRBJ2-3; the D is unclear. CDR1 is LNHDA and CDR2 is SQIVND in the germline V gene (reference sequence). The CDR3 has 14 residues. Trimming removed 5 bases at V and 3 bases at J, with 12 bases between. This CDR3 reads CASSFHVQTDTQYF. In DNA, the CDR3 is TGTGCCAGTAGTTTCCACGTTCAGACAGATACGCAGTATTTT.

The CDR3 loop reads CASSGTSRNTGELFF. The CDR3 DNA reads TGTGCCAGCAGTGGGACTAGCCGGAACACCGGGGAGCTGTTTTTT. The V gene is TRBV6-6, the J gene TRBJ2-2, with 9 nucleotides matching TRBD2. Germline V CDR1 and CDR2: MNHNY, SVGAGI (reference sequence). The CDR3 covers 15 residues. J was trimmed by 1 base and V by 5 bases; bases with no gene match: 2.

This clonotype was counted ten times or more. The chain employs TRBV6-1 and TRBJ1-2; possibly TRBD1 for D (5 bases). The germline V and J ends were trimmed by 4 bases and 8 bases, with 17 bases remaining between them. This CDR3 is 14 amino acids long. Looked up from germline, CDR1 is MNHNS and CDR2 is SASEGT. CDR3 bases: TGTGCCAGCAGTGTGGGACTTTCACCCAGCGGCTACACCTTC. Translating gives CASSVGLSPSGYTF.